Described below is a single TCR beta chain sequence and its context. Antigen specificity is unknown. This sample is part of a study of monozygotic twins with cystic fibrosis. General study points: V usage most resembled the co-twin in 13 of 16 pairs. The repertoire was suggested to be naive-dominated, clonality median 0.0095.

Produced via immunoSEQ multiplex PCR; TCRdb's table is partial and in-frame only. The sample records about 35,000 clones, around 65% being singletons. Looked up from germline, CDR1 is SGHDN and CDR2 is FVKESK. This CDR3 is built from 13 residues. Trimming stripped 1 base from V and 7 bases from J, with 10 bases between. The J gene is TRBJ1-2, the V gene TRBV14; perhaps TRBD1 as D (6 bases). The sample consisted of blood. The source is a girl between 10 and 17 years old with cystic fibrosis. CDR3 in amino acids: CASSQGAGVGYTF. For the CDR3, the DNA is TGTGCCAGCAGCCAAGGGGCAGGGGTTGGCTACACCTTC.